Presented here are 20 T cell receptor beta chains from one specimen sequenced in a study of cytomegalovirus exposure and HLA in healthy donors. The PCR used 60 Vbeta and 13 Jbeta primers. Assay: immunoSEQ multiplex PCR; the TCRdb copy retains only in-frame clones and omits some. The sample records 130,000 or so clones, 60% to 80% being singletons. Sequencing was done on a sample of PBMCs. The receptors were gathered from a man aged 40-49 years in good health and CMV-seronegative.

A few counts support this clone. CDR3: CASSLTGENQPQHF. The CDR3 DNA is TGCGCCAGCAGCTTAACAGGGGAAAATCAGCCCCAGCATTTT. The chain uses TRBV5-1 and TRBJ1-5; 7 bases match TRBD1. Germline loops: CDR1 SGHRS, CDR2 YFSETQ. The CDR3 extends over 14 amino acids. The junction had 3 bases not matched to a gene; V was cut back by 2 bases and J by 4 bases.

The V call is TRBV6-5, the J call TRBJ1-2; D unresolved. CDR1 and CDR2 (germline): MNHEY, SVGAGI. V was clipped by 4 bases and J by 4 bases, with 16 bases between them. The CDR3 extends over 15 amino acids. CDR3 nucleotides: TGTGCCAGCAGTTCCGTGGACTCACTTCTCTATGGCTACACCTTC. Encoded protein: CASSSVDSLLYGYTF.

The chain links TRBV28 to TRBJ2-7; D unresolved. The CDR3 extends over 14 amino acids. From germline, CDR1 is MDHEN and CDR2 SYDVKM. V shed 6 bases and J shed 7 bases, with 19 bases lying between them. This CDR3 is CASSLPALSREQYF. The DNA of the CDR3 is TGTGCCAGCAGCCTCCCGGCTCTTTCGAGGGAGCAGTACTTC.

This clone has just a few counts. This chain connects TRBV2 to TRBJ1-5; the D gene is possibly TRBD1 (5 bases). Trimming pared 9 bases from V and 3 bases from J, leaving 12 bases between. The length of the CDR3 is 13 residues. Germline V gene data show CDR1 as SNHLY and CDR2 as FYNNEI. The CDR3 DNA reads as TGTGCCAGTGGGGCTGTAATCAATCAGCCCCAGCATTTT. Amino acids: CASGAVINQPQHF. Full variable domain (outside the CDR3, taken from reference TRBV2 and TRBJ1-5): EPEVTQTPSHQVTQMGQEVILRCVPISNHLYFYWYRQILGQKVEFLVSFYNNEISEKSEIFDDQFSVERPDGSNFTLKIRSTKLEDSAMYFCASGAVINQPQHFGDGTRLSIL.

This clone appeared once. The genes are TRBV28 and TRBJ1-5; possible D gene TRBD1, 6 bases. The ends were cut back, 8 bases at V and 7 bases at J, with 21 bases in the middle. This CDR3 comprises 15 residues. CDR1 MDHEN and CDR2 SYDVKM come from the germline V gene. Here the CDR3 reads CASSGGTSIGQPQHF. The CDR3 nucleotides read TGTGCCAGCTCGGGAGGGACATCTATAGGCCAGCCCCAGCATTTT.

CDR3 sequence: CASSVAPKGSGGAQETQYF. The CDR3 DNA reads as TGTGCCAGCAGCGTCGCCCCTAAGGGGAGCGGGGGGGCCCAAGAGACCCAGTACTTC. The rearrangement joins TRBV9 to TRBJ2-5; 10 bases are shared with TRBD2. The J segment lost 1 base and the V segment lost 2 bases, leaving 14 bases of the junction unmatched. The CDR3 contains 19 residues. Germline V gene sequence: CDR1 SGDLS, CDR2 YYNGEE. Based on the CDR3 plus reference TRBV9 and TRBJ2-5, the full variable domain is DSGVTQTPKHLITATGQRVTLRCSPRSGDLSVYWYQQSLDQGLQFLIQYYNGEERAKGNILERFSAQQFPDLHSELNLSSLELGDSALYFCASSVAPKGSGGAQETQYFGPGTRLLVL.

This chain uses TRBV4-1 with TRBJ2-2; perhaps TRBD2 as D (5 bases). Trimming pared 4 bases from V and 5 bases from J, leaving 29 bases between. The germline gives CDR1 MGHRA, CDR2 YSYEKL. There are 20 residues in the CDR3. DNA for the CDR3: TGCGCCAGCAGCCGCCCCCGGAGTAGCGACCAAATCTCGTTTACCGGGGAGCTGTTTTTT. Its translation: CASSRPRSSDQISFTGELFF.

This clone was picked up a small number of times. The V and J genes are TRBV6-6 and TRBJ1-2, with 9 bases lining up with TRBD1. This CDR3 spans 16 amino acids. Germline V gene sequence: CDR1 MNHNY, CDR2 SVGAGI (reference sequence). The J segment lost 6 bases and the V segment lost 5 bases, leaving 13 bases of the junction unmatched. The CDR3 coding sequence is TGTGCCAGCAGTACGGACTGGACAGGGGCAAAGGATGGCTACACCTTC. Translating gives CASSTDWTGAKDGYTF.

The chain couples TRBV7-2 to TRBJ2-7; D is perhaps TRBD1 (6 bases). Germline CDR1 is SGHTA and CDR2 is FQGNSA. The CDR3 sequence is 15 residues long. V was cut by 4 bases and J by 3 bases, with 16 bases left in between. The CDR3 is CASSSSGGPVYEQYF. CDR3 in DNA: TGTGCCAGCAGCTCTAGTGGGGGCCCGGTCTACGAGCAGTACTTC.

This chain connects TRBV25-1 to TRBJ2-2; TRBD2 is a possible D gene (6 bases). Deletions cut 10 bases from V and 5 bases from J, with 11 bases between. CDR1 is MGHDK, CDR2 SYGVNS, per germline. The CDR3 totals 12 residues. The CDR3, as DNA: TGTGCCACTAGCCGGGGGACCGGGGAGCTGTTTTTT. Its translation: CATSRGTGELFF. The whole variable domain, filled in from reference TRBV25-1 and TRBJ2-2, reads EADIYQTPRYLVIGTGKKITLECSQTMGHDKMYWYQQDPGMELHLIHYSYGVNSTEKGDLSSESTVSRIRTEHFPLTLESARPSHTSQYLCATSRGTGELFFGEGSRLTVL.

The gene calls are TRBV4-1 and TRBJ2-7; D not resolved. Germline CDR1 is MGHRA and CDR2 is YSYEKL. Trimming took 2 bases from V and 4 from J, leaving 12 bases between them. The CDR3 covers 14 residues. The CDR3, as DNA: TGCGCCAGCAGCCAACCTCTAGTCGGGTACGAGCAGTACTTC. Amino acids: CASSQPLVGYEQYF.

The V call is TRBV5-1, the J call TRBJ2-2; no clear D gene. From germline, CDR1 is SGHRS and CDR2 YFSETQ. The V end was cut by 1 base, the J end by 2 bases, with 9 bases between. The CDR3 covers 15 residues. The CDR3 coding sequence is TGCGCCAGCAGCTTGAGAGACACCAACACCGGGGAGCTGTTTTTT. Encoded protein: CASSLRDTNTGELFF.

The genes are TRBV30 and TRBJ1-4; 9 bases are a match to TRBD1. Per germline, CDR1 GTSNPN and CDR2 SVGIG (reference sequence). CDR3 length: 15 residues. After removal of 8 bases from V and 8 bases from J, the junction contained 15 bases not matched to a gene. CDR3 sequence (DNA): TGTGCCGGTGACCGGGACAGGGTTGTAGGGGAAAAACTGTTTTTT. Amino acid sequence: CAGDRDRVVGEKLFF.

This chain connects TRBV9 to TRBJ1-3, with 7 positions matching TRBD1. CDR3 length equals 15 residues. Germline CDR1 and CDR2: SGDLS and YYNGEE. The V and J ends lost 3 bases and 4 bases, in that order; junction bases with no gene match: 7. The CDR3 sequence is CASSARDSHGNTIYF. In nucleotides, the CDR3 is TGTGCCAGCAGCGCCCGGGACAGTCACGGAAACACCATATATTTT.

The CDR3 DNA sequence: TGTGCCAGCAGCCCCACAGGGGACGTGGGATACGAGCAGTACTTC. It yields the protein CASSPTGDVGYEQYF. This chain joins TRBV5-5 and TRBJ2-7, with TRBD1 identical over 7 bases. Trimming removed 4 bases from V and 4 bases from J; junction bases left unmatched: 11. Germline V gene lookup returns CDR1 SGHKS and CDR2 YYEKEE (reference sequence). The CDR3 is 15 residues long.

This chain uses TRBV5-1 with TRBJ1-5; D is unresolved. The CDR3 contains 16 residues. V gave up 3 bases and J gave up 2 bases, with 15 bases separating them. Germline loops: CDR1 SGHRS, CDR2 YFSETQ. The CDR3 region is CASSSPVEVGNQPQHF. CDR3 nucleotides: TGCGCCAGCAGCTCCCCCGTTGAGGTTGGCAATCAGCCCCAGCATTTT.

This rearrangement joins TRBV5-6 to TRBJ2-6; weak D call: TRBD1 (5 bases). Germline CDR1 is SGHDT and CDR2 is YYEEEE. Trimming left V 0 bases short and J 0 bases short, with 7 bases between. The CDR3 is 16 residues long. The CDR3 sequence is CASSLVQGSGANVLTF. As DNA, the CDR3 is TGTGCCAGCAGCTTGGTCCAGGGCTCTGGGGCCAACGTCCTGACTTTC.

This sequence joins TRBV7-9 and TRBJ2-7, with 8 bases identical to TRBD1. This CDR3 contains 16 residues. V shed 1 base and J 5 bases; nucleotides not matched to a gene: 10. CDR1 SEHNR and CDR2 FQNEAQ come from the germline V gene (reference sequence). This CDR3 reads CASSLVPGGVIDEQYF. CDR3 nucleotide sequence: TGTGCCAGCAGCTTAGTTCCAGGGGGCGTTATCGACGAGCAGTACTTC.

J is TRBJ1-2 and V is TRBV2; tentatively, D is TRBD1 (5 bases). Per the germline V gene, CDR1 is SNHLY and CDR2 is FYNNEI. The V gene lost 0 bases and the J gene lost 1 base, with 12 bases spanning the gap. The CDR3 sequence is 16 residues long. Here the CDR3 DNA reads TGTGCCAGCAGTGAAGCGCTTCAGGGACTTAACTATGGCTACACCTTC. It codes for CASSEALQGLNYGYTF.

The CDR3 DNA reads as TGCAGCGTTGAGTCTATGGTTTCCAAAAACATTCAGTACTTC. It codes for CSVESMVSKNIQYF. The gene calls are TRBV29-1 and TRBJ2-4; the D is unclear. Trimming left V 3 bases short and J 2 bases short, with 11 bases between. The V gene's germline CDR1 is SQVTM and CDR2 ANQGSEA. The CDR3 consists of 14 residues.